This entry lists 27 T cell receptor beta chains sequenced from one sample in a study of identical twins. TCRdb independently ran MiXCR on the 5' RACE reads; one entry per CDR3 protein. Here the sample spans approximately 240,000 distinct CDR3 sequences, about 14% being singletons. Sequencing used memory (CD45RO+) T cells sorted from blood. The receptors derive from a woman aged 18-30 years in good health.

This chain connects TRBV5-5 to TRBJ2-5, with D possibly matching TRBD1 (6 bases). The CDR3 covers 15 residues. CDR1 and CDR2 (germline): SGHKS, YYEKEE (reference sequence). V was shortened by 4 bases and J by 4 bases, with 17 bases between the two germline ends. Here the CDR3 reads CASSTARGLVETQYF. The CDR3 DNA is TGTGCCAGCAGCACCGCCAGGGGATTGGTAGAGACCCAGTACTTC. The entire variable domain, with the rest obtained from reference TRBV5-5 and TRBJ2-5, is as follows: DAGVTQSPTHLIKTRGQQVTLRCSPISGHKSVSWYQQVLGQGPQFIFQYYEKEERGRGNFPDRFSARQFPNYSSELNVNALLLGDSALYLCASSTARGLVETQYFGPGTRLLVL.

This clonotype appeared a few times. The V gene is TRBV14, the J gene TRBJ2-3; a weak D match, TRBD1 (5 bases). Deletions cut 3 bases from V and 2 bases from J, with 9 bases between. The CDR3 is made up of 14 amino acids. The germline gives CDR1 SGHDN, CDR2 FVKESK. The CDR3 protein is CASSHRQPTDTQYF. The DNA for the CDR3 is TGTGCCAGCAGCCACCGACAGCCCACAGATACGCAGTATTTT. Filled out from reference TRBV14 and TRBJ2-3, the complete variable domain reads EAGVTQFPSHSVIEKGQTVTLRCDPISGHDNLYWYRRVMGKEIKFLLHFVKESKQDESGMPNNRFLAERTGGTYSTLKVQPAELEDSGVYFCASSHRQPTDTQYFGPGTRLTVL.

The sample holds many counts of this clonotype. The CDR3 sequence: CASSLFAPGEAFF. In DNA form, the CDR3 reads TGTGCCAGCAGTCTCTTTGCCCCGGGGGAAGCTTTCTTT. The genes are TRBV12-3 or TRBV12-4 and TRBJ1-1; D not certain. CDR3 length: 13 amino acids. V was shortened by 5 bases and J by 8 bases, with 15 bases between the two germline ends.

A few counts support this clonotype. The chain couples TRBV20-1 to TRBJ2-5; the match to TRBD1 covers 7 bases. Per germline, CDR1 DFQATT and CDR2 SNEGSKA (reference sequence). The CDR3 spans 15 residues. Trimming at V came to 0 bases and at J to 4 bases, leaving 8 bases not matched to a gene. CDR3 protein: CSARDNRGQTETQYF. The CDR3 DNA follows: TGCAGTGCTAGAGACAATAGGGGGCAGACAGAGACCCAGTACTTC.

The genes are TRBV5-1 and TRBJ2-7; 13 nucleotides line up with TRBD2. The length of the CDR3 is 16 residues. With V trimmed by 5 bases and J by 6 bases, 11 bases remained unmatched. The germline V gene encodes CDR1 SGHRS and CDR2 YFSETQ. Here the CDR3 reads CASRTSGGSLGLEQYF. The CDR3 DNA follows: TGCGCCAGCAGGACTAGCGGGGGGTCACTGGGTCTCGAGCAGTACTTC.

This clonotype was counted at least ten times. This chain links TRBV7-3 with TRBJ1-6; D is uncertain. Trimming shortened V by 2 bases and J by 10 bases, and 12 bases separated the two germline ends. This CDR3 is 14 amino acids long. Germline CDR1 is SGHTA and CDR2 is FQGTGA. In DNA, the CDR3 is TGTGCCAGCAGCTTATACGGCCTTCAATCACCCCTCCACTTT. Translation gives CASSLYGLQSPLHF.

This clonotype was seen more than once but under ten times. The chain recombines TRBV30 with TRBJ2-3; maybe TRBD2 (6 bases). The CDR3 runs to 14 residues. Trimming took off 5 bases at V and 1 base at J, with 13 bases between the two ends. Germline CDR1 and CDR2: GTSNPN and SVGIG (reference sequence). CDR3 in DNA: TGTGCCTGGGGGCCTAGCGCAGGCACAGATACGCAGTATTTT. It translates to CAWGPSAGTDTQYF.

The J gene is TRBJ2-3, the V gene TRBV12-5; TRBD2 agrees at 8 bases. The CDR3 contains 15 residues. Per germline, CDR1 LGHNT and CDR2 FRNRAP. The trim removed 4 bases at V and 4 bases at J, leaving 7 bases unmatched. The CDR3 here is CASGSAGGRADTQYF. The CDR3 DNA follows: TGTGCTAGTGGTTCGGCGGGGGGCCGAGCAGATACGCAGTATTTT. The variable domain in full, with the rest retrieved from reference TRBV12-5 and TRBJ2-3, is DARVTQTPRHKVTEMGQEVTMRCQPILGHNTVFWYRQTMMQGLELLAYFRNRAPLDDSGMPKDRFSAEMPDATLATLKIQPSEPRDSAVYFCASGSAGGRADTQYFGPGTRLTVL.

This clonotype showed up just a few times. The chain recombines TRBV11-1 with TRBJ2-1; TRBD2 agrees at 10 bases. The germline V gene encodes CDR1 SGHAT and CDR2 FQDESV (reference sequence). V gave up 3 bases and J gave up 4 bases; unmatched junction bases: 3. This CDR3 is built from 15 residues. The CDR3 sequence is CASSFTSGDYNEQFF. The CDR3 DNA is TGTGCCAGCAGCTTTACTAGCGGGGATTACAATGAGCAGTTCTTC.

This clonotype was picked up a small number of times. The V call is TRBV6-2 or TRBV6-3, the J call TRBJ2-1; D unresolved. Germline CDR1 MNHEY, CDR2 SVGEGT. This CDR3 is built from 16 residues. The germline V and J ends were trimmed by 5 bases and 7 bases, with 21 bases remaining between them. CDR3 DNA: TGTGCCAGCAGTAGACACGGCCCCGGGCGAGCGAATGAGCAGTTCTTC. Amino acids: CASSRHGPGRANEQFF.

V is TRBV20-1 and J is TRBJ2-5; weak D call: TRBD2 (5 bases). The CDR3 is 15 residues long. V gave up 0 bases and J gave up 2 bases, with 13 bases separating them. The germline V gene has CDR1 DFQATT and CDR2 SNEGSKA (reference sequence). CDR3 sequence: CSARDPRGVQETQYF. CDR3 nucleotide sequence: TGCAGTGCTAGAGACCCCCGGGGAGTTCAAGAGACCCAGTACTTC.

The V and J genes are TRBV15 and TRBJ2-6; D is ambiguous. V shed 8 bases and J shed 0 bases, with 11 bases lying between them. The germline CDR1 and CDR2 sequences are LNHNV and YYDKDF (reference sequence). This CDR3 is 15 amino acids long. The CDR3 protein is CATSTPSSGANVLTF. The CDR3 region has the DNA TGTGCCACCTCGACACCCAGCTCTGGGGCCAACGTCCTGACTTTC. Filled out from reference TRBV15 and TRBJ2-6, the complete variable domain reads DAMVIQNPRYQVTQFGKPVTLSCSQTLNHNVMYWYQQKSSQAPKLLFHYYDKDFNNEADTPDNFQSRRPNTSFCFLDIRSPGLGDTAMYLCATSTPSSGANVLTFGAGSRLTVL.

This clonotype was counted at least ten times. The chain combines TRBV29-1 with TRBJ2-1; D remains ambiguous. The ends were cut back, 4 bases at V and 7 bases at J, with 11 bases in the middle. The germline V gene encodes CDR1 SQVTM and CDR2 ANQGSEA. There are 12 residues in the CDR3. CDR3 nucleotides: TGCAGCGTTGTGCCTACCCAAAATGAGCAGTTCTTC. This sequence encodes CSVVPTQNEQFF.

This clonotype was seen more than once but under ten times. The V gene is TRBV18, the J gene TRBJ1-6; 11 bases are shared with TRBD1. Germline V gene sequence: CDR1 KGHSH, CDR2 LQKENI. Trimming cost V 3 bases and J 6 bases; bases outside gene matches: 1. The CDR3 is 15 residues long. Here the CDR3 reads CASSPDRGLNSPLHF. DNA for the CDR3: TGTGCCAGCTCACCGGACAGGGGGCTTAATTCACCCCTCCACTTT.

This clonotype was picked up many times. The V gene is TRBV12-3 or TRBV12-4, the J gene TRBJ2-3, with TRBD1 matching 7 bases. The V segment lost 2 bases and the J segment 3 bases; nucleotides outside the gene matches: 5. There are 15 residues in the CDR3. The CDR3 is CASSLRQGVTDTQYF. In DNA, the CDR3 is TGTGCCAGCAGTTTAAGGCAGGGGGTGACAGATACGCAGTATTTT.

This clonotype turned up a few times. This chain links TRBV29-1 with TRBJ1-1; D is ambiguous. This CDR3 region has 14 residues. The germline gives CDR1 SQVTM, CDR2 ANQGSEA. With 8 bases removed from V and 0 bases from J, the gap between germline ends came to 16 bases. For the CDR3, the DNA is TGCAGCACCCATTCCTGGGCCCTGAACACTGAAGCTTTCTTT. Translated, it gives CSTHSWALNTEAFF.

The table lists this clonotype with a few counts. The chain links TRBV5-1 to TRBJ2-3, with TRBD2 matching 8 bases. CDR1 SGHRS and CDR2 YFSETQ come from the germline V gene. The CDR3 has 16 residues. Trimming removed 3 bases from V and 6 bases from J; junction bases left unmatched: 12. Here the CDR3 DNA reads TGCGCCAGCAGCTCCGGGACTAGGGAAGGTGTGGATACGCAGTATTTT. Protein sequence: CASSSGTREGVDTQYF.

This clonotype was observed a handful of times. The chain uses TRBV7-9 and TRBJ1-1; D is ambiguous. Trimming left V 0 bases short and J 6 bases short, with 14 bases between. The germline CDR1 and CDR2 sequences are SEHNR and FQNEAQ (reference sequence). The CDR3 consists of 15 residues. The CDR3 here is CASSLARDGGSEAFF. As DNA, the CDR3 is TGTGCCAGCAGCTTAGCCCGGGATGGCGGCTCTGAAGCTTTCTTT.

Ten or more counts support this clonotype. The chain carries TRBV7-2 and TRBJ2-7, with 8 nucleotides matching TRBD1. V lost 7 bases to trimming and J lost 3 bases; unmatched junction nucleotides: 11. The CDR3 extends over 15 amino acids. The germline V gene encodes CDR1 SGHTA and CDR2 FQGNSA. The CDR3: CASTPTRTGIYEQYF. The CDR3 region has the DNA TGTGCCAGCACCCCAACGAGGACAGGGATCTACGAGCAGTACTTC.

This clonotype was counted between two and nine times. V gene TRBV9 combines with J gene TRBJ2-1; perhaps D is TRBD1 or TRBD2 (6 bases each). V lost 0 bases, J lost 7 bases, and 14 bases lay in between. Per the germline V gene, CDR1 is SGDLS and CDR2 is YYNGEE. CDR3 size: 15 residues. The CDR3 loop is CASSVETRGINEQFF. The CDR3 DNA sequence: TGTGCCAGCAGCGTAGAGACTAGGGGGATTAATGAGCAGTTCTTC.

This chain links TRBV19 with TRBJ2-5; D is unclear. Germline V gene data show CDR1 as LNHDA and CDR2 as SQIVND (reference sequence). V lost 5 bases to trimming and J lost 1 base, with 14 bases between them. The CDR3 covers 15 residues. The CDR3 sequence: CASSPFADFQETQYF. In DNA form, the CDR3 reads TGTGCCAGTAGTCCTTTTGCGGATTTCCAAGAGACCCAGTACTTC.

This clonotype has ten or more counts. The chain uses TRBV20-1 and TRBJ2-5; TRBD2 is a possible D gene (7 bases). Trimming pared 3 bases from V and 1 base from J, leaving 15 bases between. Germline values: CDR1 DFQATT, CDR2 SNEGSKA (reference sequence). There are 15 residues in the CDR3. CDR3 in amino acids: CSASSGGHSQETQYF. The CDR3 coding sequence is TGCAGTGCTAGTTCGGGGGGACACTCCCAAGAGACCCAGTACTTC.

This clonotype appeared many times. This sequence joins TRBV15 and TRBJ2-1; 9 bases match TRBD1. V trimming: 0 bases; J trimming: 8 bases; junction bases outside the gene matches: 2. The CDR3 is 14 amino acids. CDR1 LNHNV and CDR2 YYDKDF come from the germline V gene (reference sequence). The CDR3 region is CATSREQGADEQFF. The CDR3 DNA follows: TGTGCCACCAGCAGAGAACAGGGGGCCGATGAGCAGTTCTTC.

The rearrangement joins TRBV5-1 to TRBJ1-3, with 8 bases fitting TRBD1. Per germline, CDR1 SGHRS and CDR2 YFSETQ. The CDR3 consists of 15 residues. The junction had 6 bases not matched to a gene; V was cut back by 4 bases and J by 3 bases. Here the CDR3 DNA reads TGCGCCAGCAGCACTCGGACAGGGCATGGAAACACCATATATTTT. Its translation: CASSTRTGHGNTIYF.

The table lists this clonotype with many counts. The rearrangement links TRBV7-3 to TRBJ1-1, with D possibly TRBD1 on 5 matching bases. V was trimmed by 4 bases and J by 1 base, leaving 7 bases between them. CDR1 and CDR2 (germline): SGHTA, FQGTGA. The CDR3 is made up of 13 amino acids. The CDR3 DNA reads as TGTGCCAGCAGCTCCGACAGGAACACTGAAGCTTTCTTT. It specifies CASSSDRNTEAFF.

This clonotype was picked up a small number of times. The chain has TRBV12-3 or TRBV12-4 and TRBJ1-5; D not resolved. V gave up 6 bases and J gave up 2 bases, with 8 bases separating them. CDR3 length equals 13 residues. The CDR3 DNA sequence: TGTGCCAGCAGCTGGAACGGCAATCAGCCCCAGCATTTT. This gives the protein CASSWNGNQPQHF.

This chain links TRBV12-3 or TRBV12-4 with TRBJ2-7; D uncertain. V was shortened by 7 bases and J by 7 bases, with 20 bases between the two germline ends. The CDR3 totals 14 residues. The CDR3 DNA reads TGTGCCAGCACCTCAGGAGCCGCAGGTTGGGAGCAGTACTTC. Residues: CASTSGAAGWEQYF.